This is a list of T cell receptor beta chains from one sample in a study of glioma-infiltrating T cells after dendritic cell vaccination. Assay: immunoSEQ multiplex PCR; the TCRdb copy retains only in-frame clones and omits some. The table shows about 58,000 clones, with more than 70% occurring only once. The input for sequencing was blood, taken after dendritic cell vaccination. The receptors were gathered from a human donor with glioblastoma. CDR3s include the opening cysteine and the closing phenylalanine or tryptophan. The D gene is left open where the match is weak. Clone size is shown for a subset of rows, as once, few, many or a class of expanded clone.

.,TRBJ1-6,.,TRBV29-1,TGCAGCGTTTTGGACAGCTCCTATAATTCACCCCTCCACTTT,CSVLDSSYNSPLHF
.,TRBJ2-7,.,TRBV11-2,TGTGCCAGCAGCCTGTTGACAGGTCCTCACGAGCAGTACTTC,CASSLLTGPHEQYF
TRBD1,TRBJ2-5,.,TRBV7-6,TGTGCCAGCAGCCCACGGACAGGGGCGCAGGCCCAGTACTTC,CASSPRTGAQAQYF
.,TRBJ1-1,.,TRBV7-7,TGTGCTAGCAGCTTAGAGCGGGGCACTGAAGCTTTCTTT,CASSLERGTEAFF
TRBD2,TRBJ2-1,.,TRBV27,TGTGCCAGCAGTCGTGGGGGGGTTGAGCAGTTCTTC,CASSRGGVEQFF
.,TRBJ1-2,.,TRBV4-3,TGCGCCAGCAGCCAAGATTTGATAGCTTCCACTAACTATGGCTACACCTTC,CASSQDLIASTNYGYTF
TRBD2,TRBJ2-5,.,TRBV7-6,TGTGCCAGCAAGCGGGGGGGGTATCCCCAAGAGACCCAGTACTTC,CASKRGGYPQETQYF
.,TRBJ2-7,once,TRBV28,TGTGCCAGCAGTTTACGGTTCGGGGGCTCCTACGAGCAGTACTTC,CASSLRFGGSYEQYF
TRBD2,TRBJ2-2,.,TRBV7-2,TGTGCCAGCAGCTTAGGACTAGCGGGGGGCCGGGCCACCGGGGAGCTGTTTTTT,CASSLGLAGGRATGELFF
TRBD1,TRBJ1-2,.,TRBV11-1,TGTGCCAGCAGCTTGGGACAGGGGGCAGAAGGCTACACCTTC,CASSLGQGAEGYTF
.,TRBJ2-7,.,TRBV5-4,TGTGCCAGCAGCTTGGAACTGGGCAGCTCCTACGAGCAGTACTTC,CASSLELGSSYEQYF
.,TRBJ2-2,.,TRBV9,TGTGCCAGCAGCGTAACAGGAATCTCGAACACCGGGGAGCTGTTTTTT,CASSVTGISNTGELFF
.,TRBJ2-1,.,TRBV29-1,TGCAGCGTTTTTGGCGGGACCTACAATGAGCAGTTCTTC,CSVFGGTYNEQFF
.,TRBJ2-7,.,TRBV7-2,TGTGCCAGCAGCCCCAGGGGTGGTGGACGGTCCTACGAGCAGTACTTC,CASSPRGGGRSYEQYF
.,TRBJ1-1,.,TRBV11-2,TGTGCCAGCACCCAGGGCACTGAAGCTTTCTTT,CASTQGTEAFF
TRBD1,TRBJ1-2,.,TRBV4-2,TGTGCCAGCAGCCCAACTGATAGACAGGGCTATGGCTACACCTTC,CASSPTDRQGYGYTF
.,TRBJ2-7,.,TRBV7-9,TGTGCCAGCAGCTTTTATGGGGAGGTCTACGAGCAGTACTTC,CASSFYGEVYEQYF
.,TRBJ2-5,.,TRBV10-1,TGCGCCAGCAGCCAGGACAGCAGCGGCCCCGAGACCCAGTACTTC,CASSQDSSGPETQYF
TRBD1,TRBJ1-5,.,TRBV7-2,TGTGCCAGCAGCCCCGTTACAGGGGTCAATCAGCCCCAGCATTTT,CASSPVTGVNQPQHF
TRBD1,TRBJ2-7,.,TRBV18,TGTGCCAGCTCACTAGCGGGACAGGGGGCCGCCTACGAGCAGTACTTC,CASSLAGQGAAYEQYF
TRBD2,TRBJ2-2,.,TRBV4-2,TGTGCCAGCAGCCAAGACGGGACTAGCCTAACCGGGGAGCTGTTTTTT,CASSQDGTSLTGELFF
.,TRBJ1-6,.,TRBV6-5,TGTGCCAGCAGTCGAACAAATTATAATTCACCCCTCCACTTT,CASSRTNYNSPLHF
TRBD2,TRBJ2-3,.,TRBV11-3,TGTGCCAGCAGCCTTAGCGGGACCACAGATACGCAGTATTTT,CASSLSGTTDTQYF
.,TRBJ1-2,.,TRBV7-9,TGTGCCAGCAGCTCCCCCGCCGGCGGAGGGAGTGGCTACACCTTC,CASSSPAGGGSGYTF
.,TRBJ2-3,.,TRBV4-2,TGTGCCAGCAGCGGAGGGGGGGGTAACACAGATACGCAGTATTTT,CASSGGGGNTDTQYF
TRBD1,TRBJ1-2,.,TRBV9,TGTGCCAGCAGCGACCCGGGACAGGGGGGTAACTATGGCTACACCTTC,CASSDPGQGGNYGYTF
.,TRBJ1-1,.,TRBV7-9,TGTGCCAGCAGCTTCCCCGTGGGCAGGGTGGGCACTGAAGCTTTCTTT,CASSFPVGRVGTEAFF
TRBD1,TRBJ2-3,.,TRBV6-6,TGTGCCAGCAGGGAGAGGGGGCGGGCGGATACGCAGTATTTT,CASRERGRADTQYF
.,TRBJ1-4,few,TRBV14,TGTGCCAGCAGCTCTCGTGAAAAACTGTTTTTT,CASSSREKLFF
.,TRBJ2-7,.,TRBV7-2,TGTGCCAGCAGCGGGGTTTCAGGGGTCACCTACGAGCAGTACTTC,CASSGVSGVTYEQYF
.,TRBJ1-3,.,TRBV30,TGTGCCTGGAGTCAGGGGCAAACTGGAAACACCATATATTTT,CAWSQGQTGNTIYF
.,TRBJ2-7,.,TRBV6-1,TGTGCCAGCAGTCTCCGGGACACGACCTACGAGCAGTACTTC,CASSLRDTTYEQYF
TRBD1,TRBJ2-2,.,TRBV27,TGTGCCAGCGGACAGGGAGGCACCGGGGAGCTGTTTTTT,CASGQGGTGELFF
.,TRBJ2-1,.,TRBV2,TGTGCCAGCAGTGTCGTTGATGAGCAGTTCTTC,CASSVVDEQFF
TRBD1,TRBJ2-7,.,TRBV4-3,TGCGCCAGCAGCCAAGCCACCGGGACAGTATACGAGCAGTACTTC,CASSQATGTVYEQYF
.,TRBJ2-2,.,TRBV25-1,TGTGCCAGCAGTGGCAGGGCGAACACCGGGGAGCTGTTTTTT,CASSGRANTGELFF
TRBD2,TRBJ2-1,.,TRBV7-2,TGTGCCAGCAGCACCCCCGGGACTAGCGGGGGGGCATTCGAGCAGTTCTTC,CASSTPGTSGGAFEQFF
.,TRBJ1-1,.,TRBV9,TGTGCCAGCAGCCCCCGCGGGGGCGATACTGAAGCTTTCTTT,CASSPRGGDTEAFF
TRBD2,TRBJ2-5,.,TRBV13,TGTGCCAGCAGCGCAGGACTAGCGGGGGAAGAGACCCAGTACTTC,CASSAGLAGEETQYF
TRBD1,TRBJ2-3,.,TRBV29-1,TGCAGCGTTGCCCCGGGACAGGGCGAGGGCACAGATACGCAGTATTTT,CSVAPGQGEGTDTQYF
TRBD1,TRBJ1-3,.,TRBV4-3,TGCGCCAGCAGCCAAGCCTTGGACAGGGGCTCTGGAAACACCATATATTTT,CASSQALDRGSGNTIYF
TRBD1,TRBJ1-2,once,TRBV27,TGTGCCAGCAGTTTATTTCCAGGGGGCGTCTATGGCTACACCTTC,CASSLFPGGVYGYTF
TRBD1,TRBJ2-2,.,TRBV29-1,TGCAGCGTAATAACAGGGGTCTCTAACACCGGGGAGCTGTTTTTT,CSVITGVSNTGELFF
.,TRBJ1-2,.,TRBV10-3,TGTGCCATCAGTGAGTTGGAGGGGTTCTATGGCTACACCTTC,CAISELEGFYGYTF
TRBD1,TRBJ1-1,.,TRBV9,TGTGCCAGCAGCGCAACCGGGACAGGGCTCACTGAAGCTTTCTTT,CASSATGTGLTEAFF
TRBD2,TRBJ2-3,.,TRBV7-9,TGTGCCAGCAGCTTAGGTGTTAGCGGGGACACAGATACGCAGTATTTT,CASSLGVSGDTDTQYF
TRBD1,TRBJ2-2,.,TRBV5-1,TGCGCCAGCAGCCAGGGGGCGACGGCCGGGGAGCTGTTTTTT,CASSQGATAGELFF
.,TRBJ2-5,.,TRBV11-2,TGTGCCAGCAGCTTAGCCGACAGGCTGGGGTGGGAGACCCAGTACTTC,CASSLADRLGWETQYF
TRBD1,TRBJ2-7,.,TRBV30,TGTGCCTGGAGTGCCGGGACAGGAAACTACGAGCAGTACTTC,CAWSAGTGNYEQYF
TRBD1,TRBJ2-7,.,TRBV9,TGTGCCAGCAGCGTGGGACAGAGCTCCTACGAGCAGTACTTC,CASSVGQSSYEQYF
.,TRBJ2-7,.,TRBV6-5,TGTGCCAGCAGTAGGGGGGGAGGGGCGGGAGAGCAGTACTTC,CASSRGGGAGEQYF
.,TRBJ2-5,.,TRBV18,TGTGCCAGCTCACCACGGACGACGGACAGACGGTACCAAGAGACCCAGTACTTC,CASSPRTTDRRYQETQYF